The rows below give T cell receptor beta chains drawn from one sample of a study of shared clonotypes between healthy human individuals. The assay was immunoSEQ multiplex PCR, and TCRdb's table has in-frame clones only and misses some. The repertoire holds approximately 1,000,000 clones, with approximately 80% as singletons. Sequenced material: memory CD4+ T cells from PBMCs. The source is a man aged 18 to 35 in good health. Some clones in this sample may be carry-over from other donors' samples. The CDR3 runs from the conserved cysteine through the conserved F or W.

j_call,v_call,cdr3_aa
TRBJ1-2,TRBV6-1,CASNERQGSSYGYTF
TRBJ1-2,TRBV7-9,CASSLSGQGGYGYTF
TRBJ2-5,TRBV7-9,CASSPISQETQYF
TRBJ2-3,TRBV7-3,CASSRHTVGDTQYF
TRBJ1-5,TRBV6-1,CASFYGVSQNQPQHF
TRBJ2-1,TRBV9,CASSVTSGRSYNEQFF
TRBJ2-7,TRBV6-4,CASSESGEGVSEQYF
TRBJ2-5,TRBV11-3,CASSSRSGRGETQYF
TRBJ1-3,TRBV5-6,CASSRYRGEGGNTIYF
TRBJ2-6,TRBV28,CASSLRGTSSGANVLTF
TRBJ1-1,TRBV27,CASSFREETGAFF
TRBJ2-5,TRBV5-4,CASSRTGGETQYF
TRBJ2-2,TRBV7-8,CAGRGKSNTGELFF
TRBJ2-2,TRBV5-1,CASSLGTGGWTGELFF
TRBJ1-4,TRBV6-1,CASSSRQGSIEKLFF
TRBJ2-3,TRBV29-1,CSVDRRDTQYF
TRBJ1-1,TRBV7-9,CASSLETGGNTEAFF
TRBJ2-7,TRBV30,CAWSLGDYEQYF
TRBJ1-4,TRBV6-4,CARDEGGWPLNEKLFF
TRBJ2-5,TRBV5-4,CASSLMQEETQYF
TRBJ2-1,TRBV4-2,CASSQVAESYNEQFF
TRBJ2-3,TRBV5-8,CASSQGTSGTDTQYF
TRBJ1-1,TRBV5-1,CASSQYRGLWNTEAFF
TRBJ1-6,TRBV10-3,CAISASRDPGSPLHF
TRBJ1-3,TRBV7-9,CASSFQGLGNTIYF
TRBJ2-1,TRBV28,CASWGRARSYNEQFF
TRBJ2-3,TRBV19,CASSWQPLTDTQYF
TRBJ2-1,TRBV5-6,CASRRTSGNEQFF
TRBJ1-2,TRBV11-2,CASRAGTVLSRGYTF
TRBJ2-2,TRBV5-1,CASSPGSTGELFF
TRBJ2-7,TRBV18,CASSPSDGSYEQYF
TRBJ1-1,TRBV18,CASSPGQGETEAFF
TRBJ1-2,TRBV30,CAWRGTYGYTF
TRBJ1-1,TRBV5-1,CASSLDGRGTEAFF
TRBJ1-2,TRBV6-5,CASNSGGLGYGYTF
TRBJ1-2,TRBV6-5,CASSYGRNYGYTF
TRBJ2-7,TRBV18,CASSPLGADYEQYF
TRBJ2-2,TRBV7-3,CASSSATGELFF
TRBJ2-1,TRBV6-5,CASKVAGGPYNEQFF
TRBJ2-2,TRBV6-5,CASSYSTSGIPGELFF
TRBJ2-1,TRBV5-1,CASSLTTGKNEQFF
TRBJ1-1,TRBV6-5,CASSYLAGGNTEAFF
TRBJ2-7,TRBV7-9,CASSPPRLTAGEQYF
TRBJ2-2,TRBV11-2,CASSLGMGLNTGELFF
TRBJ2-3,TRBV5-4,CASSLPGDGNTQYF
TRBJ2-7,TRBV11-2,CASSFLGVSYEQYF
TRBJ2-3,TRBV9,CASSPVPGVWDTQYF
TRBJ1-1,TRBV29-1,CSVRQGAAEAFF
TRBJ2-2,TRBV2,CASSLTGGVAGELFF